The 17 T cell receptor beta chains listed next were all sequenced from one sample in a study of human thymus T cells (dated by TCRdb to 2018 to 2020). Thymus tissue was collected as surgical resects that were removed during corrective cardiac surgery. Library preparation used the immunoSEQ multiplex PCR assay. Entries here come from immuneACCESS through TCRdb and include only in-frame sequences with V and J called. Some clones fail to appear in such tables; in the studies checked, an unresolved V gene covers under half of the shortfall, and the cause of the remainder is unknown. The sample records some 80,000 clones, around 96% of which are singletons. Clones ranked in the top ten supply roughly 0.03% of the sample. What was sequenced was thymus tissue. These receptors originate from a boy younger than two with a congenital heart defect but otherwise immunologically healthy.

The chain links TRBV6-1 to TRBJ2-1, with no clear D. Germline V CDR1 and CDR2: MNHNS, SASEGT. V lost 4 bases and J lost 3, with 19 bases in between. The CDR3 spans 17 residues. CDR3 region: CASSGTGRASLYNEQFF. The DNA of the CDR3 is TGTGCCAGCAGTGGGACGGGCCGGGCCTCGCTCTACAATGAGCAGTTCTTC.

The chain links TRBV4-1 to TRBJ1-2; no definite D call. The germline V and J ends were trimmed by 8 bases and 2 bases, with 12 bases remaining between them. This CDR3 has 13 residues. From germline, CDR1 is MGHRA and CDR2 YSYEKL. DNA for the CDR3: TGCGCCAGCTCCGGACGGATCAACTATGGCTACACCTTC. Its translation: CASSGRINYGYTF.

The chain employs TRBV4-1 and TRBJ2-3, with TRBD2 matching over 13 bases. V lost 1 base to trimming and J lost 4 bases; unmatched junction nucleotides: 11. The CDR3 length is 19 residues. CDR1 is MGHRA and CDR2 is YSYEKL in the germline V gene. The DNA of the CDR3 is TGCGCCAGCAGCCAAGGGGGACTAGCGGGATGGGGTACGGCAGATACGCAGTATTTT. Its protein is CASSQGGLAGWGTADTQYF.

The CDR3 loop reads CASIPGRAGVGYEQYF. The CDR3, as DNA: TGCGCCAGCATCCCCGGTAGAGCGGGAGTGGGCTACGAGCAGTACTTC. The chain couples TRBV10-2 to TRBJ2-7; 8 bases are shared with TRBD2. The junction had 14 bases not matched to a gene; V was cut back by 7 bases and J by 3 bases. CDR3 size: 16 residues. Germline V gene data show CDR1 as WSHSY and CDR2 as SAAADI.

The J gene is TRBJ1-2, the V gene TRBV28; 8 bases are a match to TRBD1. V shed 2 bases and J 6 bases; nucleotides not matched to a gene: 8. There are 15 residues in the CDR3. CDR1 is MDHEN and CDR2 is SYDVKM in the germline V gene. The CDR3 nucleotides read TGTGCCAGCAGTTTAACCCTGACAGGGGAGGATGGCTACACCTTC. It specifies CASSLTLTGEDGYTF.

The chain joins TRBV4-2 to TRBJ2-1; 12 bases fit TRBD2. Germline CDR1 is LGHNA and CDR2 is YNFKEQ. This CDR3 is built from 20 residues. V gave up 2 bases and J gave up 0 bases; unmatched junction bases: 11. CDR3 DNA sequence: TGTGCCAGCAGCCAACCACCCCGACTAGCGGGGGCCTGCTCCTACAATGAGCAGTTCTTC. Protein product: CASSQPPRLAGACSYNEQFF.

The gene calls are TRBV5-6 and TRBJ1-2; TRBD1 is a possible D gene (5 bases). V was trimmed by 4 bases and J by 3 bases, leaving 19 bases between them. The CDR3 is 16 residues long. Germline V CDR1 and CDR2: SGHDT, YYEEEE. The CDR3 DNA reads TGTGCCAGCAGCCCTACCCCTTACTTGACAGACTATGGCTACACCTTC. Protein sequence: CASSPTPYLTDYGYTF.

J is TRBJ2-3 and V is TRBV5-6, with 10 positions matching TRBD1. After removal of 4 bases from V and 4 bases from J, the junction contained 9 bases not matched to a gene. Germline CDR1 is SGHDT and CDR2 is YYEEEE. This CDR3 contains 16 residues. This CDR3 reads CASSPMPGQGSDTQYF. CDR3 nucleotides: TGTGCCAGCAGCCCGATGCCGGGACAGGGGTCAGATACGCAGTATTTT.

CDR3 amino acids: CASSYRTSGKRGNTGELFF. The CDR3 coding sequence is TGTGCCAGCAGTTATAGGACTAGCGGGAAAAGAGGGAACACCGGGGAGCTGTTTTTT. The V and J genes are TRBV11-3 and TRBJ2-2; TRBD2 aligns across 12 bases. The J segment lost 1 base and the V segment lost 6 bases, leaving 12 bases of the junction unmatched. CDR1 is SGHNT and CDR2 is YENEEA in the germline V gene. The CDR3 runs 19 residues.

This chain uses TRBV7-2 with TRBJ2-3; 8 bases are a match to TRBD2. This CDR3 is built from 16 residues. After removal of 3 bases from V and 0 bases from J, the junction contained 5 bases not matched to a gene. Germline CDR1 SGHTA, CDR2 FQGNSA. CDR3 loop: CASSFLTSASTDTQYF. The CDR3 region has the DNA TGTGCCAGCAGCTTCCTGACTAGCGCTAGCACAGATACGCAGTATTTT.

This clone was detected a few times. This rearrangement joins TRBV2 to TRBJ1-1; TRBD1 agrees at 8 bases. This CDR3 spans 12 amino acids. CDR1 SNHLY and CDR2 FYNNEI come from the germline V gene. V gave up 7 bases and J gave up 11 bases; unmatched junction bases: 9. CDR3 amino acids: CASILLQGEAFF. In DNA, the CDR3 is TGTGCCAGCATCCTACTACAGGGGGAGGCTTTCTTT.

This sequence joins TRBV7-8 and TRBJ2-7; D ambiguous. There are 14 residues in the CDR3. With 2 bases removed from V and 0 bases from J, the gap between germline ends came to 8 bases. The V gene's germline CDR1 is SGHVS and CDR2 FQNEAQ. The CDR3 here is CASSLRVSSYEQYF. The CDR3 bases are TGTGCCAGCAGCTTAAGAGTTAGCTCCTACGAGCAGTACTTC.

V is TRBV28 and J is TRBJ1-1, with D unresolved. Trimming shortened V by 6 bases and J by 0 bases, and 11 bases separated the two germline ends. Germline CDR1 reads MDHEN; CDR2 reads SYDVKM. The CDR3 has 14 amino acids. CDR3 coding DNA: TGTGCCAGCAGCTCAGGCGAGGTGAACACTGAAGCTTTCTTT. This encodes CASSSGEVNTEAFF.

This chain links TRBV12-5 with TRBJ1-2, with D maybe TRBD1 (5 bases). Germline CDR1 reads LGHNT; CDR2 reads FRNRAP. V was shortened by 1 base and J by 4 bases, with 16 bases between the two germline ends. This CDR3 has 16 amino acids. The CDR3 coding sequence is TGTGCTAGTGGTTTGGGACTAGGGGCTGCGCTCTATGGCTACACCTTC. Protein product: CASGLGLGAALYGYTF.

The V gene is TRBV2, the J gene TRBJ2-3; unclear D gene. Per the germline V gene, CDR1 is SNHLY and CDR2 is FYNNEI. Trimming cost V 5 bases and J 4 bases, with 16 bases left between them. The CDR3 runs to 15 residues. The CDR3 spells CASSSLRPGPDTQYF. In nucleotides, the CDR3 is TGTGCCAGCAGTTCCCTGAGGCCAGGCCCAGATACGCAGTATTTT.

V gene TRBV11-3 combines with J gene TRBJ2-2, with D perhaps TRBD1 (8 bases). The CDR3 is 18 amino acids. Trimming took 4 bases from V and 3 from J, leaving 21 bases between them. Germline CDR1 SGHNT, CDR2 YENEEA. CDR3 in amino acids: CASSWEGEQDRDTGELFF. CDR3 coding DNA: TGTGCCAGCAGCTGGGAGGGGGAACAGGACAGGGACACCGGGGAGCTGTTTTTT. Together with reference TRBV11-3 and TRBJ2-2, the CDR3 gives the full variable domain: EAGVVQSPRYKIIEKKQPVAFWCNPISGHNTLYWYLQNLGQGPELLIRYENEEAVDDSQLPKDRFSAERLKGVDSTLKIQPAELGDSAVYLCASSWEGEQDRDTGELFFGEGSRLTVL.

This sequence joins TRBV7-9 and TRBJ2-4, with D possibly being TRBD2 (5 bases). The CDR3 sequence is 15 residues long. Trimming removed 2 bases at V and 1 base at J, with 9 bases between. CDR1 and CDR2 (germline): SEHNR, FQNEAQ (reference sequence). The CDR3 sequence is CASSLIARAKNIQYF. The DNA for the CDR3 is TGTGCCAGCAGCTTAATAGCGAGGGCCAAAAACATTCAGTACTTC.